The source of this T cell receptor beta chain is a study of blood T cell repertoires in COVID-19. Study details: Sites across the United States, Italy and Spain contributed samples from acute and convalescent COVID-19. PBMCs, B-cell-depleted T cells, or T cells provided the cDNA or gDNA that made up the material.

Per germline, CDR1 SGHVS and CDR2 FQNEAQ. The J segment lost 0 bases and the V segment lost 7 bases, leaving 4 bases of the junction unmatched. CDR3 length: 14 amino acids. Under the authors' procedure: Estimates of nucleated cell counts were drawn from the amplification of reference gene primers. Produced via immunoSEQ multiplex PCR; TCRdb's table is partial and in-frame only. Clone size and the V and J calls come from that table; the DNA yielded D and trimming. The table lists about 94,000 clones, about four fifths of them singletons. The sequence derives from a human donor in a cohort sampled during active COVID-19. The chain is built from TRBV7-8 and TRBJ2-7; 9 bases are a match to TRBD2. The source material was peripheral blood. This CDR3 is CASNPSGISYEQYF. The CDR3 region has the DNA TGTGCCAGCAACCCTAGCGGGATCTCCTACGAGCAGTACTTC.